This TCR beta chain derives from a study of T cells after somatic rescue of genetic block. The CDR3 is 15 amino acids. Looked up from germline, CDR1 is MNHEY and CDR2 is SMNVEV (reference sequence). Losses at the gene ends were 4 bases for V and 4 bases for J; bases not matched to a gene: 5. Using immunoSEQ multiplex PCR, the repertoire was profiled, and TCRdb retains in-frame clones only, with some absent. The sample lists about 68,000 clones; around 90% were seen once. The clonotype was recovered from a man in his forties. The sequenced sample was peripheral blood mononuclear cells (PBMCs). This chain links TRBV27 with TRBJ2-7, with 12 positions matching TRBD2. The CDR3 reads CASSSRLAGVYEQYF. The CDR3 bases are TGTGCCAGCAGTTCGAGACTAGCGGGGGTGTACGAGCAGTACTTC.